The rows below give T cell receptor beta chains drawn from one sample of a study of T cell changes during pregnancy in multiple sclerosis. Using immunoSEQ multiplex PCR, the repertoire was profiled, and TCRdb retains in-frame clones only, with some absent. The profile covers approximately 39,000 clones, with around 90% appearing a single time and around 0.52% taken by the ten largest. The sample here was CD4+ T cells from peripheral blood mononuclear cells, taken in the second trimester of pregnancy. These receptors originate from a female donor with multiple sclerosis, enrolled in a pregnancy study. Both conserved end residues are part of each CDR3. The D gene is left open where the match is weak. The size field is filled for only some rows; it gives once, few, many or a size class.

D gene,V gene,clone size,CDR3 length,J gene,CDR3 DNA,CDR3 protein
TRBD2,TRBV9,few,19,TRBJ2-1,TGTGCCAGCAGCCCCCGGCTGGGGGCCCTAGCGGGGACCTACAATGAGCAGTTCTTC,CASSPRLGALAGTYNEQFF
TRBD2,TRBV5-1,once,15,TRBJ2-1,TGCGCCAGCAGCTTGGGACTAGCGGAGATTAATGAGCAGTTCTTC,CASSLGLAEINEQFF
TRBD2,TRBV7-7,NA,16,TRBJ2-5,TGTGCTAGCAGCTTAGATGGCGGGAGGGCCGGAGAGACCCAGTACTTC,CASSLDGGRAGETQYF
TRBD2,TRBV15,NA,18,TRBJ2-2,TGTGCCACCAGCAGAGATTCGTTAAGCGGGAGTATTTCCGGGGAGCTGTTTTTT,CATSRDSLSGSISGELFF
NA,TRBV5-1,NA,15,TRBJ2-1,TGCGCCAGCAGCGCTAGCGGAGGGGGGCACAATGAGCAGTTCTTC,CASSASGGGHNEQFF
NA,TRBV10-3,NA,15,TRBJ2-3,TGTGCCATCAGTGAGGGTGGGAGTAGCACAGATACGCAGTATTTT,CAISEGGSSTDTQYF
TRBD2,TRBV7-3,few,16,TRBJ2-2,TGTGCCAGCAGCTTAAATAGCGGGGTTAACACCGGGGAGCTGTTTTTT,CASSLNSGVNTGELFF
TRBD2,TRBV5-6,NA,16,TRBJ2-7,TGTGCCAGCAGCTTAAGGACTAGCGGGAGGAAAAACGAGCAGTACTTC,CASSLRTSGRKNEQYF
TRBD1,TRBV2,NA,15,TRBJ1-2,TGTGCCAGCAGGGGACAGGGCATCGGTAACTATGGCTACACCTTC,CASRGQGIGNYGYTF
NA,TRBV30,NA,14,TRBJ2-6,TGTGCCTGGAGTGTACAGGCTGGGGCCAACGTCCTGACTTTC,CAWSVQAGANVLTF
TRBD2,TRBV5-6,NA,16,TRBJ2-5,TGTGCCAGCAGCTTGCCTAGCGGGAGAGTGAAAGAGACCCAGTACTTC,CASSLPSGRVKETQYF
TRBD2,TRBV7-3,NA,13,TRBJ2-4,TGTGCCAGCAGCCCGGGGGGGAAGGACATTCAGTACTTC,CASSPGGKDIQYF
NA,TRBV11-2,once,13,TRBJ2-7,TGTGCCAGCAGCTTAGGGACTCCGTACGAGCAGTACTTC,CASSLGTPYEQYF
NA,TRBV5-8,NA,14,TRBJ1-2,TGTGCCAGCAGTCAAACGGGGATCCACTATGGCTACACCTTC,CASSQTGIHYGYTF
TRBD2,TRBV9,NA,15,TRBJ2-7,TGTGCCAGCAGCGTAGGTTTGGGCGGGAGCTACGAGCAGTACTTC,CASSVGLGGSYEQYF
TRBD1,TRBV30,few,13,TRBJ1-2,TGTGCCTGGACGACAGGGGGGCACTATGGCTACACCTTC,CAWTTGGHYGYTF
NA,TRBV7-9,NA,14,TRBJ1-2,TGTGCCAGCAGCTTATTAAGTAGAGGTGCTGGCTACACCTTC,CASSLLSRGAGYTF
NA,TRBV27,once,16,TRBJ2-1,TGTGCCAGCAGTTTCACGGGAGCTGGATTGAGAACTGAGCAGTTCTTC,CASSFTGAGLRTEQFF
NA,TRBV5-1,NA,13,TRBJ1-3,TGCGCCAGCAGAGTCGGGAGTGGAAACACCATATATTTT,CASRVGSGNTIYF
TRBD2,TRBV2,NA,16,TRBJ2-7,TGTGCCAGCAGTGAAAGGGCTAGCGGGGGCTCGGGCGAGCAGTACTTC,CASSERASGGSGEQYF
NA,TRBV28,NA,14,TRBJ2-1,TGTGCCAGCAGTCCCGGGACTGTTACAATGGAGCAGTTCTTC,CASSPGTVTMEQFF
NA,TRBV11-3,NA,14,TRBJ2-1,TGTGCCAGCAGCTCCGCGGGACAGAGCAATGAGCAGTTCTTC,CASSSAGQSNEQFF
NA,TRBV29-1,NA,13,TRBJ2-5,TGCAGCGGTACCCCCCCAGTCAAAGAGACCCAGTACTTC,CSGTPPVKETQYF
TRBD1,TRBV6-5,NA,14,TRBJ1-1,TGTGCCAGCAGGCGGACAGGCATGAACACTGAAGCTTTCTTT,CASRRTGMNTEAFF
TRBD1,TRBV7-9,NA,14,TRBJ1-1,TGTGCCAGCAGCGAAGGGACAGTTGGCACTGAAGCTTTCTTT,CASSEGTVGTEAFF
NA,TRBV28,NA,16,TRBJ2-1,TGTGCCAGCAGTCCCCCCCGGGGGAGCTCCTACAATGAGCAGTTCTTC,CASSPPRGSSYNEQFF
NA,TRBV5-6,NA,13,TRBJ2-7,TGTGCCAGCAGCTTGACAGGCCCCTACGAGCAGTACTTC,CASSLTGPYEQYF
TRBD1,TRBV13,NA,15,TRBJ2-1,TGTGCCAGCAGCTTAGCGACAGGGGGCGACGGTGAGCAGTTCTTC,CASSLATGGDGEQFF
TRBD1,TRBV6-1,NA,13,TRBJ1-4,TGTGCCAGCACGAGGACAGGGGTGGAAAAACTGTTTTTT,CASTRTGVEKLFF
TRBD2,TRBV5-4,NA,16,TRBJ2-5,TGTGCCAGCAGCCGGGGGACTAGCGGGGTTCAAGAGACCCAGTACTTC,CASSRGTSGVQETQYF
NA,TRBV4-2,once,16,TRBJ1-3,TGTGCCAGCAGCCCGAGATCCGATACCTCTGGAAACACCATATATTTT,CASSPRSDTSGNTIYF
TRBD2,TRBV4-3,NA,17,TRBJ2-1,TGCGCCAGCAGCCATTTCACTAGCGGGAGCTCCTACAATGAGCAGTTCTTC,CASSHFTSGSSYNEQFF
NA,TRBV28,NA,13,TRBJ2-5,TGTGCCAGCAGTTTCTCCGATCGGGAGACCCAGTACTTC,CASSFSDRETQYF
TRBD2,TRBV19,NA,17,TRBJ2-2,TGTGCCAGTAGTAACGTCGGGACTAGCGGATCCACCGGGGAGCTGTTTTTT,CASSNVGTSGSTGELFF
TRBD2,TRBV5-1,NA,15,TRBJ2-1,TGCGCCAGCAGCTTGGTGGCGGGAGGGCCATCTGAGCAGTTCTTC,CASSLVAGGPSEQFF
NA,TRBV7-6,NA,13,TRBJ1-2,TGTGCCAGCAGCTACCCGGGATATGGTGGCTACACCTTC,CASSYPGYGGYTF
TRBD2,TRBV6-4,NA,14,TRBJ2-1,TGTGCCAGCAGTGCCGGGACTAGCGGGAGGGCCCTGTTCTTC,CASSAGTSGRALFF
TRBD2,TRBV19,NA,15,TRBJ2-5,TGTGCCAGCTCCAAAGCGGGAGGCGGCGTTGTGACCCAGTACTTC,CASSKAGGGVVTQYF
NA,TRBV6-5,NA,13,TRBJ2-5,TGTGCCAGCAGTTACTCGACTTTTGGGACCCAGTACTTC,CASSYSTFGTQYF
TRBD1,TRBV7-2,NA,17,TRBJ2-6,TGTGCCAGCAGCTCCCCGGGACAGAACTCTGGGGCCAACGTCCTGACTTTC,CASSSPGQNSGANVLTF
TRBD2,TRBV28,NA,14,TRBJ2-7,TGTGCCAGCAGTTTAACGGGAGGCTCGAGGGAGCAGTACTTC,CASSLTGGSREQYF